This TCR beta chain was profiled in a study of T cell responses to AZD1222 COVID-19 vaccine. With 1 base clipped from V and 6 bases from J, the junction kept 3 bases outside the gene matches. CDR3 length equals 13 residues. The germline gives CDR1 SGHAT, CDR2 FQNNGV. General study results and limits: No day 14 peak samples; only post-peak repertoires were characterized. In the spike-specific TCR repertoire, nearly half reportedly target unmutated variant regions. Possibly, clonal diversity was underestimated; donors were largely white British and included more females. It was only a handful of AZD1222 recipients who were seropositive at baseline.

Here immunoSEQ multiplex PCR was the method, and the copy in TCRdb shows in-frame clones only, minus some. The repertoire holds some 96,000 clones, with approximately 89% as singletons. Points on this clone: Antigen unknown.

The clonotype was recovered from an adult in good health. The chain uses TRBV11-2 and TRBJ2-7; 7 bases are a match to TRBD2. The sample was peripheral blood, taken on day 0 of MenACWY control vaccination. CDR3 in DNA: TGTGCCAGCAGCTTAGTACTAGCGACCGAGCAGTACTTC. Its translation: CASSLVLATEQYF. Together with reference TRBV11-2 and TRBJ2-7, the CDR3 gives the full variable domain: EAGVAQSPRYKIIEKRQSVAFWCNPISGHATLYWYQQILGQGPKLLIQFQNNGVVDDSQLPKDRFSAERLKGVDSTLKIQPAKLEDSAVYLCASSLVLATEQYFGPGTRLTVT.